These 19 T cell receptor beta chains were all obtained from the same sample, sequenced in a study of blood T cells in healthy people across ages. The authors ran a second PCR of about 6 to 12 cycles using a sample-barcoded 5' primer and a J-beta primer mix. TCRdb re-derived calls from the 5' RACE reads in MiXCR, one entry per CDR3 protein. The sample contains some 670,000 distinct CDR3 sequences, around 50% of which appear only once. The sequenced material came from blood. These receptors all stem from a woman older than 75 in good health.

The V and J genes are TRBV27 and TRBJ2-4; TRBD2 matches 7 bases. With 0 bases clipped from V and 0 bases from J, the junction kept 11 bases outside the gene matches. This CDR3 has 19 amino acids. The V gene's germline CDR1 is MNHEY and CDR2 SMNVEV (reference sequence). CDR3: CASSLSWGGSDTAKNIQYF. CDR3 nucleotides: TGTGCCAGCAGTTTATCGTGGGGGGGGTCCGACACAGCCAAAAACATTCAGTACTTC.

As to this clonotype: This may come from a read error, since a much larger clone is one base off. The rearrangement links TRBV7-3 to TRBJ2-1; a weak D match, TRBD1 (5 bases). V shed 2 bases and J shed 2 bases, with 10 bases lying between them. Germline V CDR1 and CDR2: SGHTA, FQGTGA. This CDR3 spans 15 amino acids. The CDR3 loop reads CASSLVAGTYNEQFF. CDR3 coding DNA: TGTGCCAGCAGCTTAGTGGCAGGGACCTACAATGAGCAGTTCTTC. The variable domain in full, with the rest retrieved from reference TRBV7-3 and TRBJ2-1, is GAGVSQTPSNKVTEKGKYVELRCDPISGHTALYWYRQSLGQGPEFLIYFQGTGAADDSGLPNDRFFAVRPEGSVSTLKIQRTERGDSAVYLCASSLVAGTYNEQFFGPGTRLTVL.

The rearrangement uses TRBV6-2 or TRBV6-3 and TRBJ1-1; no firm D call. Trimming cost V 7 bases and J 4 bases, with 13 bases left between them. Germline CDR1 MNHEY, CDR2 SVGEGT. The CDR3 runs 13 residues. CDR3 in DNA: TGTGCCAGCATGAATGGGTACCGCACTGAAGCTTTCTTT. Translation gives CASMNGYRTEAFF.

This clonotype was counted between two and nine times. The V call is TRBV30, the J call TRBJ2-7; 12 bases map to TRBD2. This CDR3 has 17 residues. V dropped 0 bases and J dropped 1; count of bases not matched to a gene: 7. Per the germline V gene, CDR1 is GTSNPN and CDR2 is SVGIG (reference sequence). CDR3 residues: CAWSVFWTSGTSYEQYF. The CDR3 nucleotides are TGTGCCTGGAGTGTCTTTTGGACTAGCGGGACGTCCTACGAGCAGTACTTC.

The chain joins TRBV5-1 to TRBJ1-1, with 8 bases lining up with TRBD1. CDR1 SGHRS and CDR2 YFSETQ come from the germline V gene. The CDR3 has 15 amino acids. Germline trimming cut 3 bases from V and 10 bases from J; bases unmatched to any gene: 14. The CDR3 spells CASSSGGTGRMGAFF. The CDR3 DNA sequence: TGCGCCAGCAGCTCCGGTGGGACAGGAAGAATGGGAGCTTTCTTT. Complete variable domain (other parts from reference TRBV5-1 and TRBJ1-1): KAGVTQTPRYLIKTRGQQVTLSCSPISGHRSVSWYQQTPGQGLQFLFEYFSETQRNKGNFPGRFSGRQFSNSRSEMNVSTLELGDSALYLCASSSGGTGRMGAFFGQGTRLTVV.

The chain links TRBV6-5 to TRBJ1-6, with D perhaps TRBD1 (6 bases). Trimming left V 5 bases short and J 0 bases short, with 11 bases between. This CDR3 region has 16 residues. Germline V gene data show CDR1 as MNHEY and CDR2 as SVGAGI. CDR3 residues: CASSLQGPSYNSPLHF. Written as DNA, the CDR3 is TGTGCCAGCAGTCTACAGGGCCCCTCCTATAATTCACCCCTCCACTTT.

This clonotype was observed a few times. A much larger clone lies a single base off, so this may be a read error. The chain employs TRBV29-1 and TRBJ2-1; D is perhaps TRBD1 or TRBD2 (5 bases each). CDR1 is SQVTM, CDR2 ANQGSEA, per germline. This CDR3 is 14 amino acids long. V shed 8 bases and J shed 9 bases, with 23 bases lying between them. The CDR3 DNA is TGCAGCTTTTATTGGGGACCAGCGAAGAGTGAGCAGTTCTTC. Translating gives CSFYWGPAKSEQFF.

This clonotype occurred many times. The CDR3 loop reads CSGSTVYNEQFF. As DNA, the CDR3 is TGCAGCGGGAGTACCGTCTACAATGAGCAGTTCTTC. The chain combines TRBV29-1 with TRBJ2-1, with no clear D. In germline, CDR1 is SQVTM, CDR2 ANQGSEA. V was pared by 7 bases and J by 3 bases, with 10 bases between. This CDR3 comprises 12 residues.

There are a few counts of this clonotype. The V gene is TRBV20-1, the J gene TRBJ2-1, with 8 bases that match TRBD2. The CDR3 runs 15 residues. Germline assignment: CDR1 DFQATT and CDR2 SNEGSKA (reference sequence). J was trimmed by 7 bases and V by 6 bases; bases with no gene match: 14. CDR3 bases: TGCAGTGCCATACCGCCGGGACTAGGAATAAATGAGCAGTTCTTC. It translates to CSAIPPGLGINEQFF.

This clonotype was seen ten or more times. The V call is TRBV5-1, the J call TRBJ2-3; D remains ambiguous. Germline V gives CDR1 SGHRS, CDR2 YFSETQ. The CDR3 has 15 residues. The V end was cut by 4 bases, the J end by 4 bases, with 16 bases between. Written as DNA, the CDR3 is TGCGCCAGCAGCCCATCGAGCCGGCTCGCAGATACGCAGTATTTT. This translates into CASSPSSRLADTQYF. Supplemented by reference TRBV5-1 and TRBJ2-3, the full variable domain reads KAGVTQTPRYLIKTRGQQVTLSCSPISGHRSVSWYQQTPGQGLQFLFEYFSETQRNKGNFPGRFSGRQFSNSRSEMNVSTLELGDSALYLCASSPSSRLADTQYFGPGTRLTVL.

The CDR3 sequence is CSVSDTVNTEAFF. The CDR3 DNA sequence: TGCAGCGTTTCGGACACAGTGAACACTGAAGCTTTCTTT. The rearrangement joins TRBV29-1 to TRBJ1-1, with D perhaps TRBD1 (5 bases). The germline gives CDR1 SQVTM, CDR2 ANQGSEA. This CDR3 has 13 amino acids. V was clipped by 5 bases and J by 0 bases, with 10 bases between them.

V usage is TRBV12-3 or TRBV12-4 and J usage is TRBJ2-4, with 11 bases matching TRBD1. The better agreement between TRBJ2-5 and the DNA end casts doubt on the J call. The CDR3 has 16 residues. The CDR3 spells CASSPRDRGYQETQYF. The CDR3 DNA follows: TGTGCCAGCAGCCCCAGGGACAGGGGGTACCAAGAGACCCAGTACTTC.

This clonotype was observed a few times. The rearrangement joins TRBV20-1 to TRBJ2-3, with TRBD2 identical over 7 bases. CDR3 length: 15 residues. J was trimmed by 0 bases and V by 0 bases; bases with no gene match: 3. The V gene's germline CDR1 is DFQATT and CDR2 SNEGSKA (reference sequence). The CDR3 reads CSARDPGGSTDTQYF. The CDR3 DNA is TGCAGTGCTAGAGATCCGGGGGGAAGCACAGATACGCAGTATTTT.

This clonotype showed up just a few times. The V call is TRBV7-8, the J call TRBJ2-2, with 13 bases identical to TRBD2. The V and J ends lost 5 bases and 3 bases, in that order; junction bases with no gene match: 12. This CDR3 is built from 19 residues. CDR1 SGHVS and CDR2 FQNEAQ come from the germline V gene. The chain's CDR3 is CASSPLLGLAGVYTGELFF. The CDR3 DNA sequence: TGTGCCAGCAGCCCCCTATTAGGACTAGCGGGAGTTTACACCGGGGAGCTGTTTTTT.

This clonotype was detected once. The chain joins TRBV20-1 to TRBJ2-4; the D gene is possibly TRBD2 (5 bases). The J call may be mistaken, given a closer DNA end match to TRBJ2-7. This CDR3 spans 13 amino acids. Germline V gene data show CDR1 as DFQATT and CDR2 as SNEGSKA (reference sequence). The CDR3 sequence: CSARDPAGPEQYF. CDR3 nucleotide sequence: TGCAGTGCTAGAGACCCGGCGGGTCCCGAGCAGTACTTC.

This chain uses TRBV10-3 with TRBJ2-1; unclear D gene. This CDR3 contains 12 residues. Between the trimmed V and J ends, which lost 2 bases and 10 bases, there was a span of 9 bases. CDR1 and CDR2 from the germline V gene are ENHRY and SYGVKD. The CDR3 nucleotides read TGTGCCATCAGTGAGGAGACGGGCGAGCAGTTCTTC. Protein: CAISEETGEQFF.

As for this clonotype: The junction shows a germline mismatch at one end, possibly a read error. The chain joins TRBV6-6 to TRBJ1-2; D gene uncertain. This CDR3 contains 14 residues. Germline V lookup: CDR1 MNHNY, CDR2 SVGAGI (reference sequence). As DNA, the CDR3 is TGTGCCAACAGTGACAATCAGGAAAACTATGGCTACACCTTC. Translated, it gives CANSDNQENYGYTF.

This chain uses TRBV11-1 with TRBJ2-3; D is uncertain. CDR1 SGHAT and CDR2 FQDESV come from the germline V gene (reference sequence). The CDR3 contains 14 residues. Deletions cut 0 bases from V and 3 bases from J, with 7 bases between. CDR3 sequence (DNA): TGTGCCAGCAGCTTAGCGATGGGGACAGATACGCAGTATTTT. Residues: CASSLAMGTDTQYF.

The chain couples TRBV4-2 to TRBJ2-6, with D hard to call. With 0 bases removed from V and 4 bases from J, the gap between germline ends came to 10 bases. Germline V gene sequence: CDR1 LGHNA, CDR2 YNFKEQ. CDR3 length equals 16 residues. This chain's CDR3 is CASSQEDGVGANVLTF. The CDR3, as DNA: TGTGCCAGCAGCCAAGAAGACGGAGTCGGGGCCAACGTCCTGACTTTC.